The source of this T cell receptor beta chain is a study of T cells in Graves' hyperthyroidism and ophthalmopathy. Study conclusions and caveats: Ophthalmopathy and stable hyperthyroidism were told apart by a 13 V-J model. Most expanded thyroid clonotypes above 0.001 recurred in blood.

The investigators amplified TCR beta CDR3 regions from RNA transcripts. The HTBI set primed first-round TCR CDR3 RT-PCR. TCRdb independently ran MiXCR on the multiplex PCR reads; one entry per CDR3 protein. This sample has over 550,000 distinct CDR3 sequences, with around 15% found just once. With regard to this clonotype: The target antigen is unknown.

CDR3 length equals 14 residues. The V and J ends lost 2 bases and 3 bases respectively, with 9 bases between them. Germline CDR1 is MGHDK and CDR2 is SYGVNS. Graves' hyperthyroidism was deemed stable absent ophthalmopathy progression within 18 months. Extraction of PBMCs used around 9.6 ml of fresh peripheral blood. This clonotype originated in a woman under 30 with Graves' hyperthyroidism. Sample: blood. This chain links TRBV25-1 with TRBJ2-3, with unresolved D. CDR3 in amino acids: CASSERLRTDTQYF. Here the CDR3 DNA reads TGTGCCAGCAGTGAACGACTGCGTACAGATACGCAGTATTTT.